The 17 T cell receptor beta chains presented below share a single source sample, sequenced in a study of shared clonotypes between healthy human individuals (dated by TCRdb to the early 2020s). For the CD8 naive samples, CD45RO-negative cells were positively selected for CCR7, yielding a CD45RA+CCR7+ population from which TemRA cells were excluded. Libraries were built with the immunoSEQ multiplex PCR assay. Drawn from immuneACCESS, this table holds only the in-frame rearrangements with V and J called that TCRdb kept. Clones are partly lost; checked studies trace under half to an unresolved V gene and leave the rest unexplained. This sample is represented by roughly 590,000 clones; roughly 95% of them were singletons. Approximately 0.1% of the sample is in the top ten clones. The sequencing input was naive CD8+ T cells sorted from blood. What this sample's cell subset or site label stands for: CD45RA+CCR7+. The source is a woman in her 30s in good health.

This clone occurred once. This chain joins TRBV15 and TRBJ2-2; the D is unclear. Germline lookup yields CDR1 LNHNV and CDR2 YYDKDF (reference sequence). The CDR3 runs to 16 residues. V was trimmed by 0 bases and J by 4 bases, leaving 12 bases between them. The CDR3 sequence: CATSRDGTSRTGELFF. As DNA, the CDR3 is TGTGCCACCAGCAGAGATGGAACGTCGCGCACCGGGGAGCTGTTTTTT.

The chain recombines TRBV10-3 with TRBJ2-1; 10 nucleotides agree with TRBD2. This CDR3 is built from 18 residues. Germline V lookup: CDR1 ENHRY, CDR2 SYGVKD. Unmatched junction bases numbered 10, after V lost 2 bases and J lost 3 bases. CDR3 amino acids: CAISETPRLAGNYNEQFF. CDR3 in DNA: TGTGCCATCAGTGAGACCCCCAGACTAGCGGGCAACTACAATGAGCAGTTCTTC.

In the case of this clone: Other DNA sequences in the same sample also yield this CDR3. For the CDR3, the DNA is TGTGCCAGCAGCGGGGGGACTGAAGCTTTCTTT. Translation: CASSGGTEAFF. The genes are TRBV28 and TRBJ1-1; maybe TRBD1 (5 bases). CDR1 MDHEN and CDR2 SYDVKM come from the germline V gene. The CDR3 has 11 amino acids. Between the trimmed V and J ends, which lost 6 bases and 5 bases, there was a span of 7 bases.

The chain carries TRBV6-6 and TRBJ2-5, with D possibly TRBD2 on 6 matching bases. V dropped 0 bases and J dropped 3 bases, with 8 bases sitting between them. The CDR3 has 14 amino acids. The V gene's germline CDR1 is MNHNY and CDR2 SVGAGI (reference sequence). The CDR3 bases are TGTGCCAGCAGTTACTCGCGGGGAAAAGAGACCCAGTACTTC. Translating gives CASSYSRGKETQYF.

The chain links TRBV6-5 to TRBJ2-7; TRBD2 is a possible D gene (6 bases). The V gene lost 4 bases and the J gene lost 2 bases, with 18 bases spanning the gap. CDR3 size: 16 residues. Germline lookup yields CDR1 MNHEY and CDR2 SVGAGI. CDR3 nucleotides: TGTGCCAGCAGTTCACCATGGGTGGGAGGACCCTACGAGCAGTACTTC. The encoded protein is CASSSPWVGGPYEQYF.

This sequence joins TRBV5-4 and TRBJ2-2; 7 bases are a match to TRBD1. The length of the CDR3 is 16 residues. The junction had 9 bases not matched to a gene; V was cut back by 2 bases and J by 5 bases. Germline V gene data show CDR1 as SGHNT and CDR2 as YYREEE (reference sequence). The CDR3 sequence is CASSFPHGTVTGELFF. The CDR3 nucleotides are TGTGCCAGCAGCTTCCCCCACGGGACAGTGACCGGGGAGCTGTTTTTT.

The gene calls are TRBV13 and TRBJ2-1; 12 bases agree with TRBD2. CDR3 size: 15 residues. CDR1 and CDR2 from the germline V gene are PRHDT and FYEKMQ (reference sequence). Losses at the gene ends were 6 bases for V and 6 bases for J; bases not matched to a gene: 6. CDR3 DNA sequence: TGTGCCAGCAGGCTAGCGGGAGGGTACGGCAATGAGCAGTTCTTC. It specifies CASRLAGGYGNEQFF. Full variable domain (outside the CDR3, taken from reference TRBV13 and TRBJ2-1): AAGVIQSPRHLIKEKRETATLKCYPIPRHDTVYWYQQGPGQDPQFLISFYEKMQSDKGSIPDRFSAQQFSDYHSELNMSSLELGDSALYFCASRLAGGYGNEQFFGPGTRLTVL.

This sequence joins TRBV15 and TRBJ2-7; 7 nucleotides agree with TRBD1. The trim removed 0 bases at V and 0 bases at J, leaving 5 bases unmatched. CDR1 is LNHNV, CDR2 YYDKDF, per germline (reference sequence). The CDR3 is made up of 16 amino acids. This chain's CDR3 is CATSREAGTDSYEQYF. As DNA, the CDR3 is TGTGCCACCAGCAGAGAAGCAGGGACAGACTCCTACGAGCAGTACTTC.

The chain joins TRBV6-6 to TRBJ1-5; D is possibly TRBD1 (6 bases). This CDR3 spans 15 amino acids. Looked up from germline, CDR1 is MNHNY and CDR2 is SVGAGI (reference sequence). The ends were cut back, 6 bases at V and 2 bases at J, with 14 bases in the middle. In DNA form, the CDR3 reads TGTGCCAGCAGATACCTGGAGGGGGGCAATCAGCCCCAGCATTTT. Translated: CASRYLEGGNQPQHF.

The chain uses TRBV9 and TRBJ2-1; 11 nucleotides align to TRBD2. J lost 5 bases, V lost 4 bases, and 5 bases had no gene match. Germline CDR1 reads SGDLS; CDR2 reads YYNGEE. This CDR3 comprises 15 residues. Here the CDR3 DNA reads TGTGCCAGCAGCACTAGCGGGAGAAGCGACAATGAGCAGTTCTTC. Translating it yields CASSTSGRSDNEQFF.

The gene calls are TRBV5-4 and TRBJ2-4; a possible D gene is TRBD1 (6 bases). This CDR3 is 12 amino acids long. Deletions cut 7 bases from V and 3 bases from J, with 8 bases between. Germline V gene data show CDR1 as SGHNT and CDR2 as YYREEE (reference sequence). The DNA of the CDR3 is TGTGCCAGCCTGGACAGCAAAAACATTCAGTACTTC. It specifies CASLDSKNIQYF.

This chain joins TRBV5-4 and TRBJ2-3; D possibly corresponds to TRBD1 (6 bases). Trimming removed 4 bases at V and 2 bases at J, with 11 bases between. The CDR3 is 14 amino acids. CDR1 and CDR2 from the germline V gene are SGHNT and YYREEE (reference sequence). CDR3 DNA: TGTGCCAGCAGCACCGGACAGACCACAGATACGCAGTATTTT. Its protein is CASSTGQTTDTQYF.

This chain connects TRBV29-1 to TRBJ2-5, with 8 bases lining up with TRBD2. In germline, CDR1 is SQVTM, CDR2 ANQGSEA. The CDR3 spans 13 residues. Unmatched junction bases numbered 7, after V lost 7 bases and J lost 3 bases. The CDR3 is CSASPGLEETQYF. DNA of the CDR3: TGCAGCGCTTCACCGGGACTAGAAGAGACCCAGTACTTC.

V is TRBV2 and J is TRBJ2-3; 14 bases are a match to TRBD2. The CDR3 is 19 residues long. Germline CDR1 reads SNHLY; CDR2 reads FYNNEI. The J segment lost 0 bases and the V segment lost 7 bases, leaving 12 bases of the junction unmatched. Here the CDR3 reads CASTRPGLAGVGSTDTQYF. As DNA, the CDR3 is TGTGCCAGCACCCGACCGGGACTAGCGGGAGTCGGGAGCACAGATACGCAGTATTTT.

This clone was seen only once. The rearrangement links TRBV2 to TRBJ2-1, with 11 bases identical to TRBD2. The V and J ends lost 6 bases and 2 bases, in that order; junction bases with no gene match: 9. This CDR3 region has 17 residues. Germline assignment: CDR1 SNHLY and CDR2 FYNNEI. CDR3 in amino acids: CASRESSGRFTYNEQFF. As DNA, the CDR3 is TGTGCCAGCAGGGAATCTAGCGGGAGGTTCACCTACAATGAGCAGTTCTTC.

The chain couples TRBV28 to TRBJ2-1; TRBD2 aligns across 8 bases. Germline V lookup: CDR1 MDHEN, CDR2 SYDVKM. The CDR3 spans 16 residues. V trimming: 5 bases; J trimming: 3 bases; junction bases outside the gene matches: 9. The CDR3: CASSPLAAYGYNEQFF. DNA of the CDR3: TGTGCCAGCAGTCCACTAGCGGCCTATGGCTACAATGAGCAGTTCTTC.

The V call is TRBV7-7, the J call TRBJ2-7; possibly TRBD1 or TRBD2 for D (5 bases each). V dropped 0 bases and J dropped 3 bases, with 6 bases sitting between them. CDR1 is SSHAT and CDR2 is FNYEAQ in the germline V gene (reference sequence). CDR3 length equals 13 residues. The CDR3 sequence is CASSLAGDYEQYF. The CDR3 coding sequence is TGTGCCAGCAGCTTAGCGGGGGACTACGAGCAGTACTTC. The full variable domain, in which reference TRBV7-7 and TRBJ2-7 provide the parts outside the CDR3, is GAGVSQSPRYKVTKRGQDVTLRCDPISSHATLYWYQQALGQGPEFLTYFNYEAQPDKSGLPSDRFSAERPEGSISTLTIQRTEQRDSAMYRCASSLAGDYEQYFGPGTRLTVT.